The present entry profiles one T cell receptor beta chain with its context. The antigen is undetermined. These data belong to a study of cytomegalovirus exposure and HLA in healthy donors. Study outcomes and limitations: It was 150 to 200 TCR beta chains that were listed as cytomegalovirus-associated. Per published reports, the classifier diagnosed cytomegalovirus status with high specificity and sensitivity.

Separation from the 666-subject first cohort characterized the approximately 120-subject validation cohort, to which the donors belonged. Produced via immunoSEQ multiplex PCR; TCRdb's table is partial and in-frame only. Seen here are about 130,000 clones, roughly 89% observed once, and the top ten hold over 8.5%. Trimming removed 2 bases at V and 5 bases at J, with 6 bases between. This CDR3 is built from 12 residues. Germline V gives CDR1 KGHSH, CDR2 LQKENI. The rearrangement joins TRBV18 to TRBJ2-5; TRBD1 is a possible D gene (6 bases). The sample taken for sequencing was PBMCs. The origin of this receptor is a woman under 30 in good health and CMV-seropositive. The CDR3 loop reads CASSPGGETQYF. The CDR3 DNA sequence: TGTGCCAGCTCACCAGGGGGCGAGACCCAGTACTTC.